This T cell receptor beta chain emerged from a study of control samples from healthy donors and cancer patients. V lost 5 bases, J lost 8 bases, and 18 bases lay in between. The germline V gene encodes CDR1 LNHDA and CDR2 SQIVND (reference sequence). The CDR3 is 15 residues long. The protocol was immunoSEQ multiplex PCR, while the TCRdb copy is restricted to in-frame clones and leaves out a portion. The sample consists of roughly 79,000 clones, over 65% of them appearing once. The source material was blood. The chain is built from TRBV19 and TRBJ1-4; D might be TRBD1 (6 bases). This TCR came from a man aged 50-59 years in good health. In DNA, the CDR3 is TGTGCCAGTAGTGTCGACAGGTTCAAGGTGGAAAAACTGTTTTTT. As protein: CASSVDRFKVEKLFF.